A single sample gave rise to the 3 T cell receptor beta chains below, sequenced in a study of blood T cell repertoires in COVID-19. The method was immunoSEQ multiplex PCR; TCRdb's version includes in-frame clones alone and lacks a portion of them. The sample contains 35,000 to 40,000 clones, roughly 88% of which appear only once. Material for sequencing was peripheral blood. The receptors come from a man in his 70s with acute or convalescent COVID-19.

The chain has TRBV29-1 and TRBJ2-5; the D gene is possibly TRBD1 (6 bases). This CDR3 has 12 amino acids. Germline CDR1 reads SQVTM; CDR2 reads ANQGSEA. Between the trimmed V and J ends, which lost 1 base and 5 bases, there was a span of 8 bases. The CDR3 nucleotides are TGCAGCGTTGAAGGACAGGCGGAGACCCAGTACTTC. This codes for CSVEGQAETQYF. The full variable domain, rest sourced from reference TRBV29-1 and TRBJ2-5, is SAVISQKPSRDICQRGTSLTIQCQVDSQVTMMFWYRQQPGQSLTLIATANQGSEATYESGFVIDKFPISRPNLTFSTLTVSNMSPEDSSIYLCSVEGQAETQYFGPGTRLLVL.

V and J are TRBV19 and TRBJ2-7, with 7 nucleotides matching TRBD2. The germline V gene has CDR1 LNHDA and CDR2 SQIVND (reference sequence). J was trimmed by 2 bases and V by 1 base; bases with no gene match: 2. The CDR3 has 14 residues. The DNA of the CDR3 is TGTGCCAGTAGTATAGGGGGAGGGGCCTACGAGCAGTACTTC. Amino acid sequence: CASSIGGGAYEQYF.

This rearrangement joins TRBV5-1 to TRBJ1-4; 9 bases are shared with TRBD1. After removal of 4 bases from V and 7 bases from J, the junction contained 8 bases not matched to a gene. The germline CDR1 and CDR2 sequences are SGHRS and YFSETQ. The CDR3 covers 15 residues. CDR3 sequence: CASSNPGQGGEKLFF. In DNA, the CDR3 is TGCGCCAGCAGCAACCCGGGACAGGGAGGTGAAAAACTGTTTTTT.